This T cell receptor (beta chain) derives from a study of cytomegalovirus exposure and HLA in healthy donors. General observations from the study: When the data were analyzed later, several of the most significant clusters appeared to be linked to common viral pathogens.

PCR used 60 Vbeta primers and 13 Jbeta primers. TCRdb keeps only in-frame clones here, not all; method: immunoSEQ multiplex PCR. The table has fewer than 100,000 clones, less than 85% seen once. Points on this clone: Its target is unknown.

This TCR was recovered from a male donor in good health and CMV-seronegative. Material for sequencing was PBMCs.

The CDR3: CSVDTSTDTQYF. CDR3 nucleotide sequence: TGCAGCGTTGATACTAGCACAGATACGCAGTATTTT. The V gene is TRBV29-1, the J gene TRBJ2-3; unclear D gene. The germline V gene encodes CDR1 SQVTM and CDR2 ANQGSEA. V was pared by 3 bases and J by 0 bases, with 4 bases between. This CDR3 has 12 amino acids.